This TCR beta chain was sequenced during a study of PD-L1 blockade in urothelial cancer. Study summary: When patients started atezolizumab in about 2014, it was given at 1,200 mg intravenously every 3 weeks. Samples came from 3 weeks, at the second dose, and 6 weeks into treatment.

The time point here: pretreatment peripheral blood. Germline-derived CDR1 and CDR2 are SGDLS and YYNGEE. CDR3 length equals 16 residues. Germline trimming cut 3 bases from V and 1 base from J; bases unmatched to any gene: 6. TCRdb's copy holds only in-frame clones and misses some; the assay was immunoSEQ multiplex PCR. The table shows about 72,000 clones, with around 87% occurring only once. This clonotype originated in a man between 60 and 70 years old with urothelial cancer. The sample here was PBMCs, taken around atezolizumab (anti-PD-L1) treatment. The chain recombines TRBV9 with TRBJ2-3, with 9 bases identical to TRBD1. CDR3 region: CASSDVGTGRTDTQYF. As DNA, the CDR3 is TGTGCCAGCAGCGACGTCGGGACAGGGCGCACAGATACGCAGTATTTT.